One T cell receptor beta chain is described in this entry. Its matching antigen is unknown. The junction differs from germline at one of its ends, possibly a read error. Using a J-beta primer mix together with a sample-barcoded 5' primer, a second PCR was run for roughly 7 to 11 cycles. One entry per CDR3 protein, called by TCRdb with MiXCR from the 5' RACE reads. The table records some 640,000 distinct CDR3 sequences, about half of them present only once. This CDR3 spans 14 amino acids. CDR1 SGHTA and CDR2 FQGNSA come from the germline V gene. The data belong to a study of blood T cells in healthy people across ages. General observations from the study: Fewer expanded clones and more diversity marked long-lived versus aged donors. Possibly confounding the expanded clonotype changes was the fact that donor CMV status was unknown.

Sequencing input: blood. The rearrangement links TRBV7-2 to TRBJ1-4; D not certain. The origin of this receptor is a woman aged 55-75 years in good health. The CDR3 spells CACSRTKGGEKLFF. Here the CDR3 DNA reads TGTGCCTGCAGCCGAACAAAAGGAGGTGAAAAACTGTTTTTT.